This TCR beta chain was sequenced for a study of blood T cell repertoires in COVID-19. Study-wide background: Donors in the United States, Italy and Spain gave samples during acute or convalescent COVID-19. PBMCs, B-cell-depleted T cells, or T cells provided the cDNA or gDNA that made up the material.

The CDR3 has 14 residues. Germline trimming cut 1 base from V and 7 bases from J; bases unmatched to any gene: 7. Germline V gene lookup returns CDR1 SGHNT and CDR2 YENEEA. Data came from immunoSEQ multiplex PCR; TCRdb stores just in-frame clones and leaves some out. The sample includes roughly 190,000 clones, about 81% of them seen just once. Participants came from roughly 23 US areas, aged roughly 18 to 90 years. Categorization into cohorts depended on clinical history that participants reported. The chain is built from TRBV11-3 and TRBJ2-7; TRBD2 agrees at 7 bases. The sequenced sample was PBMCs or T cells enriched from blood (not recorded which). This TCR came from a woman in her 30s who had recovered from COVID-19. In DNA form, the CDR3 reads TGTGCCAGCAGCTTAGGGGGAGGGCCCGATGAGCAGTACTTC. It translates to CASSLGGGPDEQYF.